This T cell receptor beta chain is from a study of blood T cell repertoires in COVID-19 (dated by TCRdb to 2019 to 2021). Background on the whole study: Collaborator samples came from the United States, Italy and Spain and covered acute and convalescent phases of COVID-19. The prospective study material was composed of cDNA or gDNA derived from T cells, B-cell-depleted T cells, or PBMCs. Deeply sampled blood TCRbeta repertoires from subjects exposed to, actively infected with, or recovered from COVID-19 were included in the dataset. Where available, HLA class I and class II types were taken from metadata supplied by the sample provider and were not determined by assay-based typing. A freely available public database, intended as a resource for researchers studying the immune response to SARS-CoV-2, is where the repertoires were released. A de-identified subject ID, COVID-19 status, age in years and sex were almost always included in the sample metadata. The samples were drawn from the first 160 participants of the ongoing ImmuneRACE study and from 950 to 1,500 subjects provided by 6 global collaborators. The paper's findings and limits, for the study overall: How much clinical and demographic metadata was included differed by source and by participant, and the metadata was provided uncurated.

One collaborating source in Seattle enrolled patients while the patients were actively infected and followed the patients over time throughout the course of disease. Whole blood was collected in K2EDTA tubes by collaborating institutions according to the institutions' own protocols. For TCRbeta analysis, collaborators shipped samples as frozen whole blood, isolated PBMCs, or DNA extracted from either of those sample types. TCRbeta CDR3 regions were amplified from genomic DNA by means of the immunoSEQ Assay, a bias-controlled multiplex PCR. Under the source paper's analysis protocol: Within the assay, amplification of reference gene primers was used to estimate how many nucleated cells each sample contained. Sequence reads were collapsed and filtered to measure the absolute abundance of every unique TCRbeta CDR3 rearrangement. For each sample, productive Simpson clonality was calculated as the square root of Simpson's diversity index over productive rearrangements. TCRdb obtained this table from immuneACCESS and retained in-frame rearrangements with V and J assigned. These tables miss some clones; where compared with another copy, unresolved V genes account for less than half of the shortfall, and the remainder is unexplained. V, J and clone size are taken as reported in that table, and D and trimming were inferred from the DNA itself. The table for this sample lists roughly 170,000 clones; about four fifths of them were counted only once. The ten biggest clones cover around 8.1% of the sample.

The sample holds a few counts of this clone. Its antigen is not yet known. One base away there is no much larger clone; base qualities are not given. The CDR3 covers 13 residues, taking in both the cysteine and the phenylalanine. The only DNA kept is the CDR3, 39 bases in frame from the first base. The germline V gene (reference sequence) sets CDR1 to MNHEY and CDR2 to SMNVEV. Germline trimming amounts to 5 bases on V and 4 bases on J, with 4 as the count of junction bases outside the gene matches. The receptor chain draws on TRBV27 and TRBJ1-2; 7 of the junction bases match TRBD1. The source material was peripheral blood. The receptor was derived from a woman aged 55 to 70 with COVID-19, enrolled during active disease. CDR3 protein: CASSTGTAYGYTF. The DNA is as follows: TGTGCCAGCAGTACCGGGACAGCCTATGGCTACACCTTC.